Following are 3 T cell receptor beta chains from one sample sequenced in a study of blood T cell repertoires in COVID-19. Profiling relied on immunoSEQ multiplex PCR, and the TCRdb table lists in-frame clones only, not all of them. Of about 64,000 clones in the sample, roughly 90% were seen once. Sequencing was done on a sample of peripheral blood. The receptors derive from a man between 70 and 80 years old with acute or convalescent COVID-19.

CDR3 loop: CASTQDGRMTDTQYF. The CDR3 nucleotides read TGTGCCAGCACCCAGGACGGGAGGATGACAGATACGCAGTATTTT. The chain links TRBV9 to TRBJ2-3, with 7 bases lining up with TRBD2. The V segment lost 6 bases and the J segment 3 bases; nucleotides outside the gene matches: 10. The CDR3 totals 15 residues. CDR1 is SGDLS, CDR2 YYNGEE, per germline. Based on the CDR3 plus reference TRBV9 and TRBJ2-3, the full variable domain is DSGVTQTPKHLITATGQRVTLRCSPRSGDLSVYWYQQSLDQGLQFLIQYYNGEERAKGNILERFSAQQFPDLHSELNLSSLELGDSALYFCASTQDGRMTDTQYFGPGTRLTVL.

V and J are TRBV11-3 and TRBJ2-1, with D tentatively TRBD2 (5 bases). Germline V gene sequence: CDR1 SGHNT, CDR2 YENEEA. The CDR3 spans 12 residues. V lost 5 bases to trimming and J lost 5 bases, with 7 bases between them. Here the CDR3 DNA reads TGTGCCAGCAGCCACGGGGACAATGAGCAGTTCTTC. It specifies CASSHGDNEQFF.

The chain combines TRBV5-8 with TRBJ1-3, with D perhaps matching TRBD1 (5 bases). The CDR3 consists of 15 residues. Germline CDR1 SGHTS, CDR2 YDEGEE. V was cut by 4 bases and J by 4 bases, with 15 bases left in between. In DNA form, the CDR3 reads TGTGCCAGCAGCCTGATTCCAGGGATCGGAAACACCATATATTTT. It encodes CASSLIPGIGNTIYF.